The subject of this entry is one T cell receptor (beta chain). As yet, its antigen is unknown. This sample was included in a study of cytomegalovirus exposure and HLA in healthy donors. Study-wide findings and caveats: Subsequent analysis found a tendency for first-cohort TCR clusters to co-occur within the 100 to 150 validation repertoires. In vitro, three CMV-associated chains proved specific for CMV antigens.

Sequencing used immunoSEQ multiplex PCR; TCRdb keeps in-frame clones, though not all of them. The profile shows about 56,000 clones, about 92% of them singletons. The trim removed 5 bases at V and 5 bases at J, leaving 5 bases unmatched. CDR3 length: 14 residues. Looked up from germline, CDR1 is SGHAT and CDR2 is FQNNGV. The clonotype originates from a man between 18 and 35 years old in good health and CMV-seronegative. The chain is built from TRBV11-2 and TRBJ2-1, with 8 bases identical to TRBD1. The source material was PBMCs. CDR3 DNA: TGTGCCAGCAGCCTCCCGACAGGGGACAATGAGCAGTTCTTC. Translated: CASSLPTGDNEQFF.